The source of this TCR beta chain is a study of OX40 agonist ivuxolimab in advanced cancers. Overall study: Head and neck, renal cell, melanoma or hepatocellular carcinoma were the cancers that dose-escalation patients had. Averaging 60 years in age, with a range of roughly 20 to 79, the cohort was about 85% male.

This table comes from immunoSEQ multiplex PCR, and its TCRdb copy is limited to in-frame clones, with some not included. There are tens of thousands of clones in the sample; around 90% occur only once, and roughly 0.5% lies in the top ten. Trimming took 3 bases from V and 4 from J, leaving 10 bases between them. Germline CDR1 and CDR2: SGHRS and YFSETQ. The CDR3 is made up of 14 amino acids. In its sample, this clone is medium-sized (0.01 to 0.1%). The rearrangement uses TRBV5-1 and TRBJ1-4; D call uncertain. This TCR derives from an adult with an advanced solid tumor such as melanoma, head and neck, liver or kidney cancer. Here the sequenced sample was CD4+ or CD8+ T cells sorted from blood, taken in a trial of the OX40 agonist ivuxolimab. The CDR3 protein is CASSSLGDNEKLFF. CDR3 in DNA: TGCGCCAGCAGCTCGCTCGGGGATAATGAAAAACTGTTTTTT.